This T cell receptor (beta chain) was identified during a study of blood T cell repertoires in COVID-19. About the research overall: Samples of COVID-19 (acute and convalescent) were obtained from the United States, Italy and Spain. T cells, B-cell-depleted T cells, or PBMCs provided the cDNA or gDNA that served as material.

Germline assignment: CDR1 MNHEY and CDR2 SVGAGI. With V trimmed by 8 bases and J by 0 bases, 2 bases remained unmatched. The CDR3 spans 14 residues. Original processing notes: Nucleated cell counts were estimated from reference gene primer amplification. The repertoire was sequenced with immunoSEQ multiplex PCR; TCRdb's copy has only in-frame clones and lacks some. V and J calls and clone size come straight from that table; D and trimming were deduced from the DNA. The sample has approximately 120,000 clones, around three quarters seen once; the top ten hold less than 14%. The source of this sequence is a human donor in a cohort sampled during active COVID-19. Material: peripheral blood. The chain links TRBV6-5 to TRBJ2-3; the match to TRBD2 covers 10 bases. CDR3 nucleotides: TGTGCCAGCCTACTAGCGGGAAGCACAGATACGCAGTATTTT. Protein: CASLLAGSTDTQYF.